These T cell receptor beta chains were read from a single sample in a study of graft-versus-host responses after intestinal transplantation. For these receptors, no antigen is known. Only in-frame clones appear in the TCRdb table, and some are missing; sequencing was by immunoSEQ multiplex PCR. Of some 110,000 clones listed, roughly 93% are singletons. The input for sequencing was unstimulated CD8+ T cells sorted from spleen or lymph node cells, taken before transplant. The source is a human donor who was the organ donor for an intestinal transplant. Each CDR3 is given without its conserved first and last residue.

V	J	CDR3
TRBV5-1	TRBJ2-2	ASSLAWNTGELF
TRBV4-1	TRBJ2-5	ASSPRLNQETQY
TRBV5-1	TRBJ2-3	ASSLWEGSDTQY
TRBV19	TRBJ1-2	ASSPGQGALYGYT
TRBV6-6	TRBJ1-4	ASRAIRQGGEKLF
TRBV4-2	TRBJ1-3	ASSQGSDTIY
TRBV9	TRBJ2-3	ASSVETSFDTQY
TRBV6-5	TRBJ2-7	ASSYSAWLAGDEQY
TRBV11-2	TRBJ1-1	ASSFRLGKAF
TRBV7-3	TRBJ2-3	ASSSQGGYTDTQY
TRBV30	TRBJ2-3	AWSWGPDTQY
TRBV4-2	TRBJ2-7	ASSQDSDRYYEQY
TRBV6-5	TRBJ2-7	ASSYSTGKTYEQY
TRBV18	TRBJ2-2	ASSPTGSQAGWNTGELF
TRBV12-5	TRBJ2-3	ASGLDQFTPTDTQY
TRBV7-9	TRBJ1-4	ASSLRRHRGANEKLF
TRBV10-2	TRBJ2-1	ASSERRQGQLSNEQF
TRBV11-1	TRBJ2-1	ASSGTPGLAASYNEQF
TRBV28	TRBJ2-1	ASSSRLARNEQF
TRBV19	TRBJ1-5	ASNRVYSNQPQH
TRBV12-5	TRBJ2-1	ASGSDHFVYEQF
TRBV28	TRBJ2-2	ASRVDRGRAGELF
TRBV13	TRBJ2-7	ASSLAPGGEQY
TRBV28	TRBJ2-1	ASSLYSGSDEQF
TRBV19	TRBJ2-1	ASGPTGQGFPDF
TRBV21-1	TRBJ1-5	ASSIPTDTEESNQPQH
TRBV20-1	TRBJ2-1	SARTIDEQF